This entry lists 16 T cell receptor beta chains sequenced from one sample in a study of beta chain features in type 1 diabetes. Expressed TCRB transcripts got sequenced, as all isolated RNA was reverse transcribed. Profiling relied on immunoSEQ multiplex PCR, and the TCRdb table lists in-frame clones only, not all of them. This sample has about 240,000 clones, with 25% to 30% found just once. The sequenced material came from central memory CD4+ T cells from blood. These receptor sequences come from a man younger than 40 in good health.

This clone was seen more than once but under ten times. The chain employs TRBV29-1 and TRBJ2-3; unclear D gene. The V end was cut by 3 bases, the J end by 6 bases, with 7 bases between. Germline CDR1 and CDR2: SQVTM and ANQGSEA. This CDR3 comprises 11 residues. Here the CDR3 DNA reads TGCAGCGTTGATGACACCGATACGCAGTATTTT. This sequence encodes CSVDDTDTQYF.

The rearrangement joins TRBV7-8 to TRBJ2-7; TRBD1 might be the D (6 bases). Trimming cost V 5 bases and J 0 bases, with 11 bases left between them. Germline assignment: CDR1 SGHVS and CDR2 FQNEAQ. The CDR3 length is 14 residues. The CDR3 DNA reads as TGTGCCAGCAGCAACCGGGACAACTCCTACGAGCAGTACTTC. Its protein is CASSNRDNSYEQYF.

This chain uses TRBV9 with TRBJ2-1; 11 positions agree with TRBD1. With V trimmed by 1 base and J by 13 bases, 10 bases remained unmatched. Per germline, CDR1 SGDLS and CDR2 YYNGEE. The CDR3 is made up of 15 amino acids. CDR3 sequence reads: CASSVSFGQGALQFF. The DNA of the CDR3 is TGTGCCAGCAGCGTAAGTTTCGGACAGGGGGCTCTCCAGTTCTTC.

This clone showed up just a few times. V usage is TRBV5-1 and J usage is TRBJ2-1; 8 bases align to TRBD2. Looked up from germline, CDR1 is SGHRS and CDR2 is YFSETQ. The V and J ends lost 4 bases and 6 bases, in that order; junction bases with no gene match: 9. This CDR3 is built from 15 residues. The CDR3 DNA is TGCGCCAGCAGCACGACTAGCGTCGGAGCCAATGAGCAGTTCTTC. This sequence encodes CASSTTSVGANEQFF. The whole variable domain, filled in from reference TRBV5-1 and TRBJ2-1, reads KAGVTQTPRYLIKTRGQQVTLSCSPISGHRSVSWYQQTPGQGLQFLFEYFSETQRNKGNFPGRFSGRQFSNSRSEMNVSTLELGDSALYLCASSTTSVGANEQFFGPGTRLTVL.

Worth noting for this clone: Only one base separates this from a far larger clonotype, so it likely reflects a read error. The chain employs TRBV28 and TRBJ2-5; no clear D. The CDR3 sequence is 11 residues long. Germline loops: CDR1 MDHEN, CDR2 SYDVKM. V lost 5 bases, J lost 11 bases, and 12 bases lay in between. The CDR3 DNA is TGTGCCAGCAGTCCGGCTCTGAGGCAGTACTTC. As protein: CASSPALRQYF. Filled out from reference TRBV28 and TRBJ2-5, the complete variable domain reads DVKVTQSSRYLVKRTGEKVFLECVQDMDHENMFWYRQDPGLGLRLIYFSYDVKMKEKGDIPEGYSVSREKKERFSLILESASTNQTSMYLCASSPALRQYFGPGTRLLVL.

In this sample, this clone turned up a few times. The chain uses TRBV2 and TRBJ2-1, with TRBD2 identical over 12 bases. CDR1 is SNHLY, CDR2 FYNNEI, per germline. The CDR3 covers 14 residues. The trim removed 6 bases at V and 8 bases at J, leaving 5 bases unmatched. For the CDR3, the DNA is TGTGCCAGCAGCGGACTAGCGGGGTCTTATGAGCAGTTCTTC. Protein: CASSGLAGSYEQFF.

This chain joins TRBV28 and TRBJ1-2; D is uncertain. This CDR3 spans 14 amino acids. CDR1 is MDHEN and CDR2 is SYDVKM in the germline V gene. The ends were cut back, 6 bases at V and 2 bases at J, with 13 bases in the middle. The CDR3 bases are TGTGCCAGCAGGACGGGGAGTTTGAACTATGGCTACACCTTC. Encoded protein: CASRTGSLNYGYTF.

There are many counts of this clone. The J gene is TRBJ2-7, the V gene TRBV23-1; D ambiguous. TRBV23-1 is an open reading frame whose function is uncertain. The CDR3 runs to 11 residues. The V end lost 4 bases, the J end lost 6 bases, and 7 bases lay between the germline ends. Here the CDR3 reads CASSRTLEQYF. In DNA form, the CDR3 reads TGCGCCAGCAGTCGAACCCTCGAGCAGTACTTC.

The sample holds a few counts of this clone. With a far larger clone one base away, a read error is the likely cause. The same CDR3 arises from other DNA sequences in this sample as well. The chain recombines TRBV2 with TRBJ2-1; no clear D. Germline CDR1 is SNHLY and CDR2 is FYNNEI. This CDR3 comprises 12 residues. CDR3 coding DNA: TGCGCCAGCAGTGAAGATACGGCTGAGCAGTTCTTC. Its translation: CASSEDTAEQFF.

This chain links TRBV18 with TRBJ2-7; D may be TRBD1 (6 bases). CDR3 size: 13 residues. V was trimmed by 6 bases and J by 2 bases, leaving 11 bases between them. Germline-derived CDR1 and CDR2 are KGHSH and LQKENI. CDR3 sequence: CASSLAGAYEQYF. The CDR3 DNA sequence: TGTGCCAGCTCCCTGGCAGGGGCCTACGAGCAGTACTTC.

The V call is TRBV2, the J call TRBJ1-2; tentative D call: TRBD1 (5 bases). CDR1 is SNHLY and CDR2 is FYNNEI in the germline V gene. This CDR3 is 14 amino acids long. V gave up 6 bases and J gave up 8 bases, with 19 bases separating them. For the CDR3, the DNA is TGTGCCAGCAGGGGAGGGGTGAGCCGGGAGGGCTACACCTTC. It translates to CASRGGVSREGYTF.

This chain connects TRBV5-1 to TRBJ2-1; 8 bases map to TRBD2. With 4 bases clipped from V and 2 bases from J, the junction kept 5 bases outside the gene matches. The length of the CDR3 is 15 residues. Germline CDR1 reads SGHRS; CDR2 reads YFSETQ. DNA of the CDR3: TGCGCCAGCAGCCTGGAAGCGGGAGCCTACAATGAGCAGTTCTTC. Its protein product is CASSLEAGAYNEQFF.

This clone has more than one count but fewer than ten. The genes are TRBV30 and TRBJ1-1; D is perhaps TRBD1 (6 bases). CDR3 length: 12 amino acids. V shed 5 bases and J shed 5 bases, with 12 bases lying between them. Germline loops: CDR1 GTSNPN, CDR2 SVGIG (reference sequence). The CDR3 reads CAWDTGFTEAFF. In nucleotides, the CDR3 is TGTGCCTGGGATACAGGGTTTACTGAAGCTTTCTTT.

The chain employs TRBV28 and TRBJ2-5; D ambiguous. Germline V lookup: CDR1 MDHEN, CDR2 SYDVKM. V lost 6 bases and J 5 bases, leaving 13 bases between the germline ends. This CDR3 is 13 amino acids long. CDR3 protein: CASSPPVGETQYF. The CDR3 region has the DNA TGTGCCAGCAGCCCCCCGGTGGGGGAGACCCAGTACTTC.

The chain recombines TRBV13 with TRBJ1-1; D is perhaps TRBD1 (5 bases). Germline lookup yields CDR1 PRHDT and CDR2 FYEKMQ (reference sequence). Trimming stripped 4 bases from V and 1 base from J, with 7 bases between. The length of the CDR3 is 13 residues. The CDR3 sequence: CASSYTGNTEAFF. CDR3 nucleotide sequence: TGTGCCAGCAGCTATACAGGGAACACTGAAGCTTTCTTT.

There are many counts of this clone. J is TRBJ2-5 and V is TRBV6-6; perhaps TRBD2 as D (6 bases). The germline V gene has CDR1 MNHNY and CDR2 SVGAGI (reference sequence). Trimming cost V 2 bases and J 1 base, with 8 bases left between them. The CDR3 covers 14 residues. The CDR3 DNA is TGTGCCAGCAGTTACCTGACTAGCCAAGAGACCCAGTACTTC. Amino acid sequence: CASSYLTSQETQYF.